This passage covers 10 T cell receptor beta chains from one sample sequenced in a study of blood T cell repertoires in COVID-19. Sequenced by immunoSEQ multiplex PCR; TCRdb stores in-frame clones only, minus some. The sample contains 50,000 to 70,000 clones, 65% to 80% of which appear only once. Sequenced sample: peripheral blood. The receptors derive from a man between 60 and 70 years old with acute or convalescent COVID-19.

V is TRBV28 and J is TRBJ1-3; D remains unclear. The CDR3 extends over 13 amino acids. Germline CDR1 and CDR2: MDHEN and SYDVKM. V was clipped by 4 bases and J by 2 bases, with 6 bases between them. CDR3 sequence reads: CASSYSPGNTIYF. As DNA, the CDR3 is TGTGCCAGCAGTTACAGCCCTGGAAACACCATATATTTT.

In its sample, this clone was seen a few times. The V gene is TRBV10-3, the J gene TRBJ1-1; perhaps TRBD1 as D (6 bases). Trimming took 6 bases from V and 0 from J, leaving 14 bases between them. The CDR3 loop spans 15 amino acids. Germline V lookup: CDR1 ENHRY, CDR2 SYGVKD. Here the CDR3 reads CAISLDGGLNTEAFF. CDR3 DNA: TGTGCCATCAGCCTTGATGGGGGCCTGAACACTGAAGCTTTCTTT.

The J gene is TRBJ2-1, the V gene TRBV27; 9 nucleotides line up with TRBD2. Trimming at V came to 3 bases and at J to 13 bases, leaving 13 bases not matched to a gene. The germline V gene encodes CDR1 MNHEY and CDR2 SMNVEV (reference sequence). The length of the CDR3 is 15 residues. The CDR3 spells CASSLGLSGRSEQFF. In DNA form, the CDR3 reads TGTGCCAGCAGTTTGGGACTTAGCGGGAGAAGCGAACAGTTCTTC.

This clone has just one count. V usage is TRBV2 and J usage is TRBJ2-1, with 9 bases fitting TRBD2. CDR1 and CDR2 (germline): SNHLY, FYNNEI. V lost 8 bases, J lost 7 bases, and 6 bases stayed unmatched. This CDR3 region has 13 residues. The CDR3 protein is CASSAGGLNEQFF. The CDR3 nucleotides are TGTGCCAGCTCGGCGGGAGGGCTAAATGAGCAGTTCTTC.

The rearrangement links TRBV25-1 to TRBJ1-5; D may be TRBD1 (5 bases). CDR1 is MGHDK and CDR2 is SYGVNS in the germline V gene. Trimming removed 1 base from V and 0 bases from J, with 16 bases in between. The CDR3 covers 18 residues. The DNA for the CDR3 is TGTGCCAGCAGTGAATGGGGCAACCCCAGCTTTAGCAATCAGCCCCAGCATTTT. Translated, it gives CASSEWGNPSFSNQPQHF.

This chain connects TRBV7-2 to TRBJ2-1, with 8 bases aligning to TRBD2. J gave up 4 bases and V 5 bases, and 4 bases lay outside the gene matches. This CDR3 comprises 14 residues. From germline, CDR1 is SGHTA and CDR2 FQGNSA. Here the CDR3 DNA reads TGTGCCAGCAGCGCAATAGCGGGATACAATGAGCAGTTCTTC. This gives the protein CASSAIAGYNEQFF.

In nucleotides, the CDR3 is TGTGCCAGCAGCTTAGAGGTGAGAAGCGGTATAGGGGATACGCAGTATTTT. Its protein product is CASSLEVRSGIGDTQYF. The chain has TRBV7-3 and TRBJ2-3; D may be TRBD2 (5 bases). CDR3 length: 17 amino acids. The germline gives CDR1 SGHTA, CDR2 FQGTGA. Trimming took off 2 bases at V and 6 bases at J, with 21 bases between the two ends.

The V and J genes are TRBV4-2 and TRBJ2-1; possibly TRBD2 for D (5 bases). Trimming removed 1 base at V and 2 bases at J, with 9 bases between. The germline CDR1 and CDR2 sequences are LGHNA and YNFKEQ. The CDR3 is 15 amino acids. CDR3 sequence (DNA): TGTGCCAGCAGCCAAGGGAGCGGTCCCTACAATGAGCAGTTCTTC. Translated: CASSQGSGPYNEQFF.

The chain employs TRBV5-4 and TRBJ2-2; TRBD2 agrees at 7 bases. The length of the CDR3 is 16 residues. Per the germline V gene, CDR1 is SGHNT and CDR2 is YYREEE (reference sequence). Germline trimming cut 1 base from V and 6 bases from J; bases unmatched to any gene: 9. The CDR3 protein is CASSLLVAGAPGELFF. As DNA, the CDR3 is TGTGCCAGCAGCTTGTTGGTCGCGGGAGCCCCCGGGGAGCTGTTTTTT.

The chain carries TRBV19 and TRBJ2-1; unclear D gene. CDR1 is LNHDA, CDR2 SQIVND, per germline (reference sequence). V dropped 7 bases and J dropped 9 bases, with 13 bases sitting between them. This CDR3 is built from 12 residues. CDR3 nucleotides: TGTGCCAGTACCCCGAGACGCGGTGAGCAGTTCTTC. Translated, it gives CASTPRRGEQFF.